The sequence of this TCR beta chain was determined in a study of blood T cell repertoires in COVID-19. For the study at large: The samples span acute and convalescent COVID-19 from the United States, Italy and Spain. Sources were T cells, B-cell-depleted T cells, or PBMCs; the material itself was cDNA or gDNA.

The CDR3 runs 16 residues. CDR1 is MNHEY and CDR2 is SMNVEV in the germline V gene (reference sequence). V trimming: 8 bases; J trimming: 5 bases; junction bases outside the gene matches: 16. In the original processing: Reference gene primer amplification yielded estimated nucleated cell counts. The assay was immunoSEQ multiplex PCR, and TCRdb's table has in-frame clones only and misses some. V and J calls plus clone size are reproduced from that table; the DNA served to infer D and trimming. The sample holds approximately 110,000 clones; approximately 78% are singletons and the top ten take under 8%.

The receptor's source is a man aged 65 to 85 with acute or convalescent COVID-19. Sequenced input: peripheral blood. The V and J genes are TRBV27 and TRBJ2-5; 8 bases align to TRBD1. CDR3 sequence reads: CASPTGTGTTAETQYF. CDR3 DNA: TGTGCCAGCCCAACCGGGACAGGAACCACTGCTGAGACCCAGTACTTC.